The 2 T cell receptor beta chains listed next were all sequenced from one sample in a study of blood T cell repertoires in COVID-19. Only in-frame clones appear in the TCRdb table, and some are missing; sequencing was by immunoSEQ multiplex PCR. This table has over 55,000 clones, 87% appearing once. Sequences were obtained from peripheral blood. All receptors come from a woman aged 80 or over with acute or convalescent COVID-19.

The chain recombines TRBV20-1 with TRBJ2-7; possibly TRBD2 for D (6 bases). Looked up from germline, CDR1 is DFQATT and CDR2 is SNEGSKA (reference sequence). The length of the CDR3 is 16 residues. V was shortened by 3 bases and J by 6 bases, with 24 bases between the two germline ends. CDR3 loop: CSASPSLAIGGVEQYF. CDR3 sequence (DNA): TGCAGTGCTAGTCCTTCCCTAGCGATCGGAGGGGTCGAGCAGTACTTC.

The chain has TRBV5-4 and TRBJ1-1, with D possibly being TRBD1 (5 bases). The CDR3 spans 16 residues. Germline V lookup: CDR1 SGHNT, CDR2 YYREEE (reference sequence). The ends were cut back, 4 bases at V and 1 base at J, with 17 bases in the middle. CDR3 residues: CASSLGGGHKNTEAFF. CDR3 nucleotide sequence: TGTGCCAGCAGCCTGGGGGGTGGACACAAGAACACTGAAGCTTTCTTT.